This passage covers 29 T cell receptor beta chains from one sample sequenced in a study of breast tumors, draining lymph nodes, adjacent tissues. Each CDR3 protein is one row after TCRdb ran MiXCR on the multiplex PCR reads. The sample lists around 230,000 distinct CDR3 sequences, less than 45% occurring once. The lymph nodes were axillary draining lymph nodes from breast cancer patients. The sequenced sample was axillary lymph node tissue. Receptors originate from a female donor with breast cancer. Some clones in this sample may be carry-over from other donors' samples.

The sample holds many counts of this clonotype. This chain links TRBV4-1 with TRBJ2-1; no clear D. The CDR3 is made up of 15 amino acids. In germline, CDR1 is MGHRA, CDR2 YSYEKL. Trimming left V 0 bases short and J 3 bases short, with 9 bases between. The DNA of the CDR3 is TGCGCCAGCAGCCAAGAAAGCGCCAGCTACAATGAGCAGTTCTTC. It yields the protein CASSQESASYNEQFF.

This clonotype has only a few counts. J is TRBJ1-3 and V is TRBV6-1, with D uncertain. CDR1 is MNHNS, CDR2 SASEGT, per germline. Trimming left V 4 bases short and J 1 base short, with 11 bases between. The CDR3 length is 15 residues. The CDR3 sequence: CASSARSTSGNTIYF. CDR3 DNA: TGTGCCAGCAGTGCGCGGTCTACTTCTGGAAACACCATATATTTT.

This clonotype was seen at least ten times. CDR3 sequence reads: CASSVGGPGETQYF. The CDR3 bases are TGTGCCAGCAGCGTAGGCGGCCCGGGGGAGACCCAGTACTTC. The chain recombines TRBV7-2 with TRBJ2-5, with D perhaps TRBD2 (5 bases). The germline V and J ends were trimmed by 5 bases and 5 bases, with 15 bases remaining between them. CDR1 is SGHTA and CDR2 is FQGNSA in the germline V gene. This CDR3 has 14 amino acids.

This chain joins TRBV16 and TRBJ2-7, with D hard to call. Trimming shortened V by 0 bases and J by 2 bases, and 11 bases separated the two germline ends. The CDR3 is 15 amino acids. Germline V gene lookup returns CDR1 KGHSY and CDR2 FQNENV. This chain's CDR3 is CASSQSRTETYEQYF. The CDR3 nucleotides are TGTGCCAGCAGCCAATCGAGGACGGAGACCTACGAGCAGTACTTC.

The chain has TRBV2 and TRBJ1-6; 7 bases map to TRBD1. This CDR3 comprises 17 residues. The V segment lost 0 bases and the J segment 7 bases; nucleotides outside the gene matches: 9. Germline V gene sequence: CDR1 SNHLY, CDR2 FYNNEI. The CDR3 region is CASSEARGAQGNSPLHF. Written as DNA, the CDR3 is TGTGCCAGCAGTGAAGCGCGGGGGGCACAGGGGAATTCACCCCTCCACTTT.

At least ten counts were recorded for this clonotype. The CDR3 sequence: CASSLSSGNNEQFF. The CDR3 DNA is TGTGCCAGCAGTTTATCGAGTGGAAACAATGAGCAGTTCTTC. The chain joins TRBV12-3 or TRBV12-4 to TRBJ2-1; D not certain. V was shortened by 2 bases and J by 5 bases, with 10 bases between the two germline ends. This CDR3 contains 14 residues.

CDR3 loop: CASSARAGTLAKNIQYF. The CDR3 DNA sequence: TGTGCCAGTAGTGCTAGGGCGGGGACTTTAGCCAAAAACATTCAGTACTTC. The rearrangement uses TRBV19 and TRBJ2-4; possible D gene TRBD2, 6 bases. The CDR3 extends over 17 amino acids. In germline, CDR1 is LNHDA, CDR2 SQIVND (reference sequence). V lost 5 bases and J lost 0, with 17 bases in between.

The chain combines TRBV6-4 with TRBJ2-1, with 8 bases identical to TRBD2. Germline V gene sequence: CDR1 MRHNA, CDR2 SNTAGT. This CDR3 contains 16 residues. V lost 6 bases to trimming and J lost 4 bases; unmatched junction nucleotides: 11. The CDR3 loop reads CASSPGGGAKYNEQFF. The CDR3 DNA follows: TGTGCCAGCAGCCCCGGGGGGGGGGCCAAGTACAATGAGCAGTTCTTC.

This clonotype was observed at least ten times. The CDR3 DNA is TGTGCCAGTAGTACCGGAGCGGGGGGCACAGATACGCAGTATTTT. This sequence encodes CASSTGAGGTDTQYF. The J gene is TRBJ2-3, the V gene TRBV19; 8 bases line up with TRBD2. The CDR3 has 15 amino acids. Losses at the gene ends were 4 bases for V and 1 base for J; bases not matched to a gene: 4. The germline CDR1 and CDR2 sequences are LNHDA and SQIVND (reference sequence).

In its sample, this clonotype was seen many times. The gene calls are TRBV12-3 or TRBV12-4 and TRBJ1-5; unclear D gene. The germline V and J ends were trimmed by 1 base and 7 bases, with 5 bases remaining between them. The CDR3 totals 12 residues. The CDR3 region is CASSLGGQPQHF. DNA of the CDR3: TGTGCCAGCAGTTTAGGCGGGCAGCCCCAGCATTTT.

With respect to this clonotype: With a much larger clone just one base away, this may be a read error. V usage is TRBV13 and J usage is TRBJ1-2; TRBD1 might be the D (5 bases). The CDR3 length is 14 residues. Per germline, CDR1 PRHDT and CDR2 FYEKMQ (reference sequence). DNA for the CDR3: TGTTCCAGCAGTCGGACATACGATAACTATGGCTACACCTTC. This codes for CSSSRTYDNYGYTF.

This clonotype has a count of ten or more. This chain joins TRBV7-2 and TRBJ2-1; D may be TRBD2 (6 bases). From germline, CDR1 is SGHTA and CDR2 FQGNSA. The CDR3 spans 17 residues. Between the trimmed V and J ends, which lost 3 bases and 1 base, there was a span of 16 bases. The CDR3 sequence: CASSLRGGGLSYNEQFF. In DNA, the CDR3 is TGTGCCAGCAGCTTGCGGGGAGGAGGCCTATCCTACAATGAGCAGTTCTTC.

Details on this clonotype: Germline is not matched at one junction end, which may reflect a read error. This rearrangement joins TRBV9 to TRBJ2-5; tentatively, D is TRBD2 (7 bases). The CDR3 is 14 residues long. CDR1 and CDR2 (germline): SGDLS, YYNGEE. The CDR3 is CASSLGGAWETQSF. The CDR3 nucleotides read TGTGCCAGCAGCCTGGGGGGGGCTTGGGAGACCCAGTCCTTC.

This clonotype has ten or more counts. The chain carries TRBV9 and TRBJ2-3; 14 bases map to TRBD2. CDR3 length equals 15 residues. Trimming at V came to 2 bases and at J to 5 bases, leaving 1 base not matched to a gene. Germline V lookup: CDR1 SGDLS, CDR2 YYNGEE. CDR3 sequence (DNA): TGTGCCAGCAGCGTGACTAGCGGGAGGGTAGATACGCAGTATTTT. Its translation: CASSVTSGRVDTQYF.

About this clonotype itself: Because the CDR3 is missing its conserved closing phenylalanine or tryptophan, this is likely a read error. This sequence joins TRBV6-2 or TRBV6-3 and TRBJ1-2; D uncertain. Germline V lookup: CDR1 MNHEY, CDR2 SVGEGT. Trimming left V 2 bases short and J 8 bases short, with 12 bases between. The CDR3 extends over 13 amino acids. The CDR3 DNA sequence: TGTGCCAGCAGTTACAAGGCAGGTAGCGGCTACACCGTC. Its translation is CASSYKAGSGYTV.

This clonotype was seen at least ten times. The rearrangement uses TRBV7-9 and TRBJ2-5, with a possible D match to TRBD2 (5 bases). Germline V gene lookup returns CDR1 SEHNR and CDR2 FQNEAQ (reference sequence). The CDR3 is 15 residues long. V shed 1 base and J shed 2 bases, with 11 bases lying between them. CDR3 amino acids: CASSLVGEGQETQYF. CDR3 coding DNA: TGTGCCAGCAGCTTAGTAGGAGAGGGACAAGAGACCCAGTACTTC. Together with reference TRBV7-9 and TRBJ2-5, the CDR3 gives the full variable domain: DTGVSQNPRHKITKRGQNVTFRCDPISEHNRLYWYRQTLGQGPEFLTYFQNEAQLEKSRLLSDRFSAERPKGSFSTLEIQRTEQGDSAMYLCASSLVGEGQETQYFGPGTRLLVL.

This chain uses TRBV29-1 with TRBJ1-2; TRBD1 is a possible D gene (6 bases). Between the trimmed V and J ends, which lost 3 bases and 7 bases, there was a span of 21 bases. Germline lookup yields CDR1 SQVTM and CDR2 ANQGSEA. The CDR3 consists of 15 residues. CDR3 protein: CSVDRIWGAVGGYTF. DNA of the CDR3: TGCAGCGTTGATAGGATTTGGGGGGCAGTGGGTGGCTACACCTTC.

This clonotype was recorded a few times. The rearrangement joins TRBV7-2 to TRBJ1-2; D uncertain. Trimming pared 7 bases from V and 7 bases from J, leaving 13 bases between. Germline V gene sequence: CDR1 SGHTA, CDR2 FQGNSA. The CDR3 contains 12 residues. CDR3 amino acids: CASKSSGIGYTF. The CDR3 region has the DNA TGTGCCAGCAAGTCATCCGGGATTGGCTACACCTTC. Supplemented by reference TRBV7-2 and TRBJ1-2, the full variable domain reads GAGVSQSPSNKVTEKGKDVELRCDPISGHTALYWYRQSLGQGLEFLIYFQGNSAPDKSGLPSDRFSAERTGGSVSTLTIQRTQQEDSAVYLCASKSSGIGYTFGSGTRLTVV.

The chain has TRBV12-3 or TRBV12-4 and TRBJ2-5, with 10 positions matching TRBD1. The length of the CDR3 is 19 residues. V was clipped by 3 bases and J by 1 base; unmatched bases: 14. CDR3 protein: CASSFTRAGQGRSQETQYF. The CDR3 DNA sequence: TGTGCCAGCAGTTTTACTAGGGCGGGACAGGGGCGTTCCCAAGAGACCCAGTACTTC.

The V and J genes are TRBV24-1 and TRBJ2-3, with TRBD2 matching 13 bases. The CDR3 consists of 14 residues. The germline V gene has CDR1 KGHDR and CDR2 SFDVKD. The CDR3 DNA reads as TGTGCTTCCGGGACTAGCGGGGCATCAGATACGCAGTATTTT. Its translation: CASGTSGASDTQYF.

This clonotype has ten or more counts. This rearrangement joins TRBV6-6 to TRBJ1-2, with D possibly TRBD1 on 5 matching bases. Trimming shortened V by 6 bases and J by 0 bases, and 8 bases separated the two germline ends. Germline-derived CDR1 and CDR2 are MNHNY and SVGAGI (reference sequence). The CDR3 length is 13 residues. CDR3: CASSLTANYGYTF. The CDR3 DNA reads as TGTGCCAGCAGCTTGACAGCTAACTATGGCTACACCTTC.

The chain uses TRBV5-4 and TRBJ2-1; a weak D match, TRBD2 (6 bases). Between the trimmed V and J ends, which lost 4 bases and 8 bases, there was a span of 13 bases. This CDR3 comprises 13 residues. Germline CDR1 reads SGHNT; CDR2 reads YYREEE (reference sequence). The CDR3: CASSPRESHEQFF. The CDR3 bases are TGTGCCAGCAGCCCCCGGGAGAGCCATGAGCAGTTCTTC. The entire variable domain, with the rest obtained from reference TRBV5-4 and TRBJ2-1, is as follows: ETGVTQSPTHLIKTRGQQVTLRCSSQSGHNTVSWYQQALGQGPQFIFQYYREEENGRGNFPPRFSGLQFPNYSSELNVNALELDDSALYLCASSPRESHEQFFGPGTRLTVL.

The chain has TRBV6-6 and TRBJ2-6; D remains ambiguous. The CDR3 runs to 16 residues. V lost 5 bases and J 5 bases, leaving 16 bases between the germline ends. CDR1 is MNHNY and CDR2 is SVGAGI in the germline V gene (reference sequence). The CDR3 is CASSPGRAGWANVLTF. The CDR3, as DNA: TGTGCCAGCAGTCCAGGACGGGCTGGATGGGCCAACGTCCTGACTTTC.

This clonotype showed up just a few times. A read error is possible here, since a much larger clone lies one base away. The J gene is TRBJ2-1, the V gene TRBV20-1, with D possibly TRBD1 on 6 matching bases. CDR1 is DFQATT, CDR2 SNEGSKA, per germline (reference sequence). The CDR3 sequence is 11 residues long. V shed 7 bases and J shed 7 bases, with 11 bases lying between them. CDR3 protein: CSVPRGNEQFF. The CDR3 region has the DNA TGCAGTGTACCGAGGGGGAATGAGCAGTTCTTC.

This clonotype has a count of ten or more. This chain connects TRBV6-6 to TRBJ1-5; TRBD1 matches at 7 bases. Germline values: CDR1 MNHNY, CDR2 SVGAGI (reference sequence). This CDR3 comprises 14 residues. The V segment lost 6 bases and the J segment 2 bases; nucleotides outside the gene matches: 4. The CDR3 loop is CASSYRGGNQPQHF. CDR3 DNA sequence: TGTGCCAGCAGCTACAGGGGAGGCAATCAGCCCCAGCATTTT.

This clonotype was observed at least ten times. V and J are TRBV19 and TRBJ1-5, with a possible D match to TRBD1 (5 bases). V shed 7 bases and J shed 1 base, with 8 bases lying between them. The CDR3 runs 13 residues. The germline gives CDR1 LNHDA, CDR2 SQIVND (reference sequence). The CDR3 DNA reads TGTGCCAGTACGGGACTGAGCAATCAGCCCCAGCATTTT. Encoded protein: CASTGLSNQPQHF.

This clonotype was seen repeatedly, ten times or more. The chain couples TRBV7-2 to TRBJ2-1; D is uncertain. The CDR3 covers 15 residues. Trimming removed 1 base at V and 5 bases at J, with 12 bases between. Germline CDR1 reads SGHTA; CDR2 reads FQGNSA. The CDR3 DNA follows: TGTGCCAGCAGCTTAGGAGGTCTCAGGAACAATGAGCAGTTCTTC. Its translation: CASSLGGLRNNEQFF.

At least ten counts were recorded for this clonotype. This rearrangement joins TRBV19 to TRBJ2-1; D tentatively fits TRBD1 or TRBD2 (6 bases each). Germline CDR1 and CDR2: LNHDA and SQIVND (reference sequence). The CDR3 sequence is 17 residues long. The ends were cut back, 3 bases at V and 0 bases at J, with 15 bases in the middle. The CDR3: CASSITGAASSYNEQFF. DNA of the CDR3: TGTGCCAGTAGTATCACGGGGGCAGCTAGCTCCTACAATGAGCAGTTCTTC.

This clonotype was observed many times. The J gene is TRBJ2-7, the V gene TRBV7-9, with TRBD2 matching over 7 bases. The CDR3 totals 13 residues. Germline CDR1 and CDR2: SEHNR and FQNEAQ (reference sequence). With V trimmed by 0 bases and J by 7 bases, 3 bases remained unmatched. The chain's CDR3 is CASSLAGGREQYF. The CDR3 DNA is TGTGCCAGCAGCTTAGCGGGAGGGCGGGAGCAGTACTTC.